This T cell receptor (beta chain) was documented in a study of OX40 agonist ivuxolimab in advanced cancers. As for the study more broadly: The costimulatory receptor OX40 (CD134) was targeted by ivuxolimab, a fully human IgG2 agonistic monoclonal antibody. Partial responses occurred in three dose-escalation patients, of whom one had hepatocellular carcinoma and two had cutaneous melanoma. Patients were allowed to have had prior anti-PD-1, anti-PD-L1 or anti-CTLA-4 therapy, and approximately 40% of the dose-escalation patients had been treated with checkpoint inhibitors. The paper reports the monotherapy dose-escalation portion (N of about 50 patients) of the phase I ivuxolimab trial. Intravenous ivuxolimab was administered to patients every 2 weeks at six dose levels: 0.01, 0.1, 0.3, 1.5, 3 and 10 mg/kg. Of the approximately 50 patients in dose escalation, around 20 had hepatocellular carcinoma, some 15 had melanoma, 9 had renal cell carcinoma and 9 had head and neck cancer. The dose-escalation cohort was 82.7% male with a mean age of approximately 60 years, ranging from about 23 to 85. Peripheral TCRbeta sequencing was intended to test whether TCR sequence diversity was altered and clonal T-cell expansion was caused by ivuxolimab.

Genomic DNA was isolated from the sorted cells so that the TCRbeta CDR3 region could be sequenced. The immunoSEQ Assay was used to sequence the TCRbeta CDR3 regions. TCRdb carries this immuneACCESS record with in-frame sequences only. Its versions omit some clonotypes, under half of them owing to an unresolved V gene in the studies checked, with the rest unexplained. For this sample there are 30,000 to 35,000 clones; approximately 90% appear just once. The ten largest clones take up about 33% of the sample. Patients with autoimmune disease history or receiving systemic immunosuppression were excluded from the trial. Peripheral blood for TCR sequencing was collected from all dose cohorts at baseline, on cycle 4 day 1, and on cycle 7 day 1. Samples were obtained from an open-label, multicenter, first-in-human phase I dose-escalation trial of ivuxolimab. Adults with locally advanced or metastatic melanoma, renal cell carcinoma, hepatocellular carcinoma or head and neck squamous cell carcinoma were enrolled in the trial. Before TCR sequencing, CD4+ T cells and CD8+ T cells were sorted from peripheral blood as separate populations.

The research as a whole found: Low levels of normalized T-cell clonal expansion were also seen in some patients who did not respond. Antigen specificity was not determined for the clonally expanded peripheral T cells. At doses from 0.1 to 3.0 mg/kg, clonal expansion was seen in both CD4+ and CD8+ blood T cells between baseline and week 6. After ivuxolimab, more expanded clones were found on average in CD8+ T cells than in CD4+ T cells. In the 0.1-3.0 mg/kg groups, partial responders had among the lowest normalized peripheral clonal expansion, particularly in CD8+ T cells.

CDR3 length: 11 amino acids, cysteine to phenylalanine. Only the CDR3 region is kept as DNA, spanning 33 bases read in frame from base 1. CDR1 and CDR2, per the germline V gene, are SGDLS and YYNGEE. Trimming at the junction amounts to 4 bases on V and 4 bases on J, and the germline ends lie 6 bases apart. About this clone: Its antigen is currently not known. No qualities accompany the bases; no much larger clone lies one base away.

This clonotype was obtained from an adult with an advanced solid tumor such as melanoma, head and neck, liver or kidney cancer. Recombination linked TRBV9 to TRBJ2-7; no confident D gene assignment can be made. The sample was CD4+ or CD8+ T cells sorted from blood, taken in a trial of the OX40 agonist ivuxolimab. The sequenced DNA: TGTGCCAGCAGCCAAGGGTACGAGCAGTACTTC. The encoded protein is CASSQGYEQYF.